The 20 T cell receptor beta chains below come from one sample, sequenced in a study of CD8 T cells in ankylosing spondylitis. Via MiXCR, TCRdb re-called the 5' RACE reads, giving one row per CDR3 protein. This table has roughly 230,000 distinct CDR3 sequences, 18% appearing once. Sequenced material: blood, either unsorted or a sorted T cell fraction (not recorded which). These receptors all stem from a male donor with ankylosing spondylitis or in good health (not recorded which).

V usage is TRBV27 and J usage is TRBJ2-1; D not certain. The CDR3 extends over 12 amino acids. Germline CDR1 is MNHEY and CDR2 is SMNVEV (reference sequence). V was trimmed by 7 bases and J by 6 bases, leaving 10 bases between them. CDR3 DNA sequence: TGTGCCAGCAACTCGTTTAGCAATGAGCAGTTCTTC. Protein product: CASNSFSNEQFF.

The chain has TRBV7-8 and TRBJ2-1; possible D gene TRBD1, 6 bases. Germline CDR1 is SGHVS and CDR2 is FQNEAQ. The ends were cut back, 0 bases at V and 4 bases at J, with 13 bases in the middle. The CDR3 has 16 amino acids. The CDR3 region is CASSLALRGSYNEQFF. The CDR3 nucleotides are TGTGCCAGCAGCTTAGCGCTTAGGGGGTCATACAATGAGCAGTTCTTC.

The gene calls are TRBV5-1 and TRBJ2-3; 8 nucleotides line up with TRBD2. Germline V gene data show CDR1 as SGHRS and CDR2 as YFSETQ. The V and J ends lost 6 bases and 0 bases, in that order; junction bases with no gene match: 15. CDR3 length equals 18 residues. CDR3 sequence: CASKVLGGRRSSTDTQYF. The DNA of the CDR3 is TGCGCCAGCAAGGTGCTGGGCGGGAGGAGGTCTAGCACAGATACGCAGTATTTT.

This clonotype was picked up a small number of times. The V call is TRBV12-3 or TRBV12-4, the J call TRBJ2-7; 8 nucleotides align to TRBD2. The CDR3 length is 14 residues. V gave up 5 bases and J gave up 4 bases; unmatched junction bases: 7. CDR3 in DNA: TGTGCCAGCAGTACCGCGGGGGGATTTTACGAGCAGTACTTC. This translates into CASSTAGGFYEQYF.

J is TRBJ2-1 and V is TRBV7-9, with TRBD2 matching over 13 bases. CDR1 SEHNR and CDR2 FQNEAQ come from the germline V gene (reference sequence). V shed 8 bases, J shed 8 bases, and the junction held 3 bases outside the gene matches. This CDR3 has 13 amino acids. CDR3 sequence: CASGTSGIYEQFF. CDR3 nucleotides: TGTGCCAGCGGGACTAGCGGGATATATGAGCAGTTCTTC.

This clonotype showed up just a few times. The chain carries TRBV15 and TRBJ1-2; D call uncertain. V lost 0 bases, J lost 7 bases, and 6 bases lay in between. CDR3 size: 12 residues. Germline V gene lookup returns CDR1 LNHNV and CDR2 YYDKDF (reference sequence). The CDR3 loop reads CATSRDSIGYTF. DNA for the CDR3: TGTGCCACCAGCAGAGATTCTATTGGCTACACCTTC. The complete variable domain, with remaining parts taken from reference TRBV15 and TRBJ1-2, reads DAMVIQNPRYQVTQFGKPVTLSCSQTLNHNVMYWYQQKSSQAPKLLFHYYDKDFNNEADTPDNFQSRRPNTSFCFLDIRSPGLGDTAMYLCATSRDSIGYTFGSGTRLTVV.

This clonotype was counted only a few times. CDR3 residues: CASSTGGLAHYEQYF. CDR3 coding DNA: TGCGCCAGCAGCACGGGGGGACTAGCGCACTACGAGCAGTACTTC. The genes are TRBV5-1 and TRBJ2-7; 10 nucleotides line up with TRBD2. The CDR3 runs 15 residues. After removal of 4 bases from V and 3 bases from J, the junction contained 7 bases not matched to a gene. From germline, CDR1 is SGHRS and CDR2 YFSETQ. Combining the CDR3 with reference TRBV5-1 and TRBJ2-7 gives the whole variable domain KAGVTQTPRYLIKTRGQQVTLSCSPISGHRSVSWYQQTPGQGLQFLFEYFSETQRNKGNFPGRFSGRQFSNSRSEMNVSTLELGDSALYLCASSTGGLAHYEQYFGPGTRLTVT.

This clonotype showed up just a few times. V and J are TRBV7-8 and TRBJ2-2, with D unclear. The germline V gene has CDR1 SGHVS and CDR2 FQNEAQ. The CDR3 contains 16 residues. Trimming removed 2 bases at V and 4 bases at J, with 14 bases between. CDR3 nucleotides: TGTGCCAGCAGCTTATATGTAGTTAGTTCCACCGGGGAGCTGTTTTTT. It yields the protein CASSLYVVSSTGELFF. Full variable domain (rest looked up from reference TRBV7-8 and TRBJ2-2): GAGVSQSPRYKVAKRGQDVALRCDPISGHVSLFWYQQALGQGPEFLTYFQNEAQLDKSGLPSDRFFAERPEGSVSTLKIQRTQQEDSAVYLCASSLYVVSSTGELFFGEGSRLTVL.

This clonotype came up a few times. CDR3 sequence (DNA): TGTGCCAGCAGTGAATTTGGCGGGAGGGCCAGTAATGAGCAGTTCTTC. Translated, it gives CASSEFGGRASNEQFF. V and J are TRBV6-1 and TRBJ2-1; 9 nucleotides agree with TRBD2. Germline trimming cut 2 bases from V and 7 bases from J; bases unmatched to any gene: 9. The CDR3 has 16 residues. Germline assignment: CDR1 MNHNS and CDR2 SASEGT.

This clonotype was found many times. This sequence joins TRBV4-1 and TRBJ2-6, with D perhaps TRBD1 or TRBD2 (5 bases each). The CDR3 extends over 19 amino acids. Germline lookup yields CDR1 MGHRA and CDR2 YSYEKL. The V end was cut by 1 base, the J end by 2 bases, with 18 bases between. This CDR3 is CASSQVWGRRLAGANVLTF. As DNA, the CDR3 is TGCGCCAGCAGCCAAGTGTGGGGCAGGAGGCTAGCTGGGGCCAACGTCCTGACTTTC.

The CDR3, as DNA: TGTGCCAGCAGCTTAGGGGGACAGTGGGATCAGCCCCAGCATTTT. Translating gives CASSLGGQWDQPQHF. The rearrangement joins TRBV7-9 to TRBJ1-5; 7 nucleotides agree with TRBD1. V was clipped by 1 base and J by 5 bases; unmatched bases: 5. The germline V gene encodes CDR1 SEHNR and CDR2 FQNEAQ (reference sequence). The length of the CDR3 is 15 residues.

V gene TRBV12-3 or TRBV12-4 combines with J gene TRBJ2-1; TRBD2 matches at 7 bases. The CDR3 loop spans 15 amino acids. Trimming cost V 5 bases and J 7 bases; bases outside gene matches: 11. This CDR3 is CASSLRTSTPNEQFF. The CDR3 DNA reads as TGTGCCAGCAGTCTTCGGACTAGTACTCCGAATGAGCAGTTCTTC.

V and J are TRBV7-9 and TRBJ2-7; 13 bases line up with TRBD2. The CDR3 sequence is 16 residues long. V was clipped by 5 bases and J by 5 bases; unmatched bases: 9. Germline CDR1 reads SEHNR; CDR2 reads FQNEAQ (reference sequence). CDR3 region: CASSPPGLAGDHEQYF. DNA of the CDR3: TGTGCCAGCAGCCCCCCCGGACTAGCGGGAGACCACGAGCAGTACTTC.

This clonotype showed up many times. The V call is TRBV6-5, the J call TRBJ2-1; possible D gene TRBD1, 5 bases. The CDR3 runs 16 residues. Germline CDR1 MNHEY, CDR2 SVGAGI. The ends were cut back, 2 bases at V and 3 bases at J, with 14 bases in the middle. The CDR3 coding sequence is TGTGCCAGCAGTTACGTGGCAGGGCCGGGCTACAATGAGCAGTTCTTC. The encoded protein is CASSYVAGPGYNEQFF.

This sequence joins TRBV2 and TRBJ2-5; D gene uncertain. Germline CDR1 is SNHLY and CDR2 is FYNNEI. This CDR3 region has 15 residues. Trimming cost V 1 base and J 5 bases, with 14 bases left between them. The DNA of the CDR3 is TGTGCCAGCAGTGAAGATTGGTCTACGGCTGAGACCCAGTACTTC. It encodes CASSEDWSTAETQYF.

This clonotype was detected only a few times. This sequence joins TRBV5-1 and TRBJ2-7; 9 nucleotides line up with TRBD2. CDR1 is SGHRS and CDR2 is YFSETQ in the germline V gene. This CDR3 spans 16 amino acids. With V trimmed by 0 bases and J by 0 bases, 4 bases remained unmatched. The CDR3, as DNA: TGCGCCAGCAGCTTGGGGCCTAGCGGGACCTCCTACGAGCAGTACTTC. As protein: CASSLGPSGTSYEQYF.

The chain uses TRBV3-1 and TRBJ2-7; 11 bases match TRBD2. The V gene end was trimmed by 5 bases and the J gene end by 6 bases; junction bases not matched to a gene: 9. Germline V gene data show CDR1 as LGHDT and CDR2 as YNNKEL (reference sequence). This CDR3 spans 15 amino acids. As DNA, the CDR3 is TGTGCCAGCAGCGGGAGACTAGCGGGATTCGCCGAGCAGTACTTC. Its protein is CASSGRLAGFAEQYF.

The rearrangement uses TRBV20-1 and TRBJ2-3; D assignment may be TRBD1 or TRBD2 (5 bases each). The CDR3 is 14 amino acids. CDR1 DFQATT and CDR2 SNEGSKA come from the germline V gene (reference sequence). V was shortened by 6 bases and J by 0 bases, with 13 bases between the two germline ends. CDR3 DNA: TGCAGTGCCCTGGGGACGGATAGCACAGATACGCAGTATTTT. Its protein product is CSALGTDSTDTQYF.

This clonotype showed up just a few times. This chain uses TRBV5-1 with TRBJ1-2; 7 bases match TRBD1. J gave up 6 bases and V 4 bases, and 15 bases lay outside the gene matches. Germline loops: CDR1 SGHRS, CDR2 YFSETQ. The CDR3 loop spans 16 amino acids. CDR3 sequence (DNA): TGCGCCAGCAGCCCCTACCTACCACAGGGGAGGGATGGCTACACCTTC. It is translated as CASSPYLPQGRDGYTF.

The sample holds one count of this clonotype. The CDR3 DNA reads as TGCAGCGTCCTAGACAGGTCCGCTGAGCAGTACTTC. This codes for CSVLDRSAEQYF. This sequence joins TRBV29-1 and TRBJ2-7; D perhaps matches TRBD1 (6 bases). In germline, CDR1 is SQVTM, CDR2 ANQGSEA. Trimming took 6 bases from V and 7 from J, leaving 16 bases between them. The CDR3 extends over 12 amino acids.